This T cell receptor (beta chain) appears in the sequencing data of a study of cytomegalovirus exposure and HLA in healthy donors. Study-wide context: T cells numbering around 190 million yielded around 120 million unique TCR beta sequences in an earlier analysis. Early on, a data release was issued that held roughly 80 million unique TCRs from HLA-typed donors.

Primers included in the PCR were 60 Vbeta and 13 Jbeta primers. Some clones are missing from TCRdb's copy, which holds only in-frame ones; the method was immunoSEQ multiplex PCR. Among about 110,000 clones, more than 75% were seen once, and the ten largest hold around 5.8%. The germline gives CDR1 MNHNY, CDR2 SVGAGI (reference sequence). The germline V and J ends were trimmed by 0 bases and 5 bases, with 11 bases remaining between them. The CDR3 is made up of 14 amino acids. Study results and limitations: A previous analysis found most TCR beta V segments productive roughly 87% or roughly 30% of the time.

Turning to this clone: Its target is unknown. Other DNA sequences within the sample encode an identical CDR3.

V gene TRBV6-6 combines with J gene TRBJ2-7, with a weak D call TRBD1 (6 bases). Specimen: PBMCs. The TCR comes from a woman in her forties or fifties in good health and CMV-seropositive. In DNA form, the CDR3 reads TGTGCCAGCAGTTACTCTGGCAGGGGCAACGAGCAGTACTTC. This encodes CASSYSGRGNEQYF.